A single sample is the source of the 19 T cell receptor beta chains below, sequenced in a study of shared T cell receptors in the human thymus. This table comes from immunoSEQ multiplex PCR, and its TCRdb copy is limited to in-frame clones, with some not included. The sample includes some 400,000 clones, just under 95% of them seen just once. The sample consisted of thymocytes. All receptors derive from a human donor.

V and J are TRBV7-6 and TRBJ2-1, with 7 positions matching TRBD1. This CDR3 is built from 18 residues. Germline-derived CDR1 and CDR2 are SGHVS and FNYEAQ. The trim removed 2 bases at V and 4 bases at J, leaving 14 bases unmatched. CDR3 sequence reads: CASSLSLRTGQNYNEQFF. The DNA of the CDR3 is TGTGCCAGCAGCTTAAGTTTAAGGACAGGCCAAAATTACAATGAGCAGTTCTTC. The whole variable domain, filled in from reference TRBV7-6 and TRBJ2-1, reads GAGVSQSPRYKVTKRGQDVALRCDPISGHVSLYWYRQALGQGPEFLTYFNYEAQQDKSGLPNDRFSAERPEGSISTLTIQRTEQRDSAMYRCASSLSLRTGQNYNEQFFGPGTRLTVL.

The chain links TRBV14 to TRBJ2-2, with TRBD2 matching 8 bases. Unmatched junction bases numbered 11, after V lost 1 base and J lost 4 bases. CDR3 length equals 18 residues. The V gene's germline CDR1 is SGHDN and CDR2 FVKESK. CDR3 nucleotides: TGTGCCAGCAGCCAAGTCCTAAGCGGGAGAGTAAGCACCGGGGAGCTGTTTTTT. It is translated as CASSQVLSGRVSTGELFF.

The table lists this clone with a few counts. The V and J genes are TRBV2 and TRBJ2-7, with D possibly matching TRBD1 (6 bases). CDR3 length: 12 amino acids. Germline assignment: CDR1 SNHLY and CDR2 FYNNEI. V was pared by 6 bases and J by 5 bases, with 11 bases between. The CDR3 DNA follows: TGTGCCAGCAGGCCGGGACAAGACGAGCAGTACTTC. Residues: CASRPGQDEQYF.

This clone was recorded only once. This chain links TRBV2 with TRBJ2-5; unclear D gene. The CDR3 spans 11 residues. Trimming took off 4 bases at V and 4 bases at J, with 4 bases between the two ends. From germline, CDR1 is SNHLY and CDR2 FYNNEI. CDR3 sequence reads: CASSVGETQYF. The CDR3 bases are TGTGCCAGCAGTGTTGGAGAGACCCAGTACTTC.

The CDR3 DNA reads TGTGCCAGCAGCGTTTCCTACAATGAGCAGTTCTTC. As protein: CASSVSYNEQFF. The rearrangement joins TRBV4-2 to TRBJ2-1, with D uncertain. The CDR3 is 12 amino acids. Germline V CDR1 and CDR2: LGHNA, YNFKEQ. V shed 5 bases and J shed 1 base, with 3 bases lying between them.

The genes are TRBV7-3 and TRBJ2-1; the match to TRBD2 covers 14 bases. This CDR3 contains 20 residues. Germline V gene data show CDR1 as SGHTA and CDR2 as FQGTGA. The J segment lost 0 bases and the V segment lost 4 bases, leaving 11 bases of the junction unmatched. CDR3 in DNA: TGTGCCAGCAGCTATCACCAGGGACTAGCGGGAGAGACCTCCTACAATGAGCAGTTCTTC. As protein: CASSYHQGLAGETSYNEQFF. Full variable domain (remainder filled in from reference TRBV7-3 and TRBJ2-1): GAGVSQTPSNKVTEKGKYVELRCDPISGHTALYWYRQSLGQGPEFLIYFQGTGAADDSGLPNDRFFAVRPEGSVSTLKIQRTERGDSAVYLCASSYHQGLAGETSYNEQFFGPGTRLTVL.

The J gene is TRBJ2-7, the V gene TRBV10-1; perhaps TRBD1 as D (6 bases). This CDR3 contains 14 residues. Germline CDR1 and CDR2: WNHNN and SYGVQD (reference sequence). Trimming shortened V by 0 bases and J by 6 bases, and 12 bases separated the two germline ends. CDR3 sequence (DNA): TGCGCCAGCAGTGAGTCGAGGCAGGGGATCGAGCAGTACTTC. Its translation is CASSESRQGIEQYF.

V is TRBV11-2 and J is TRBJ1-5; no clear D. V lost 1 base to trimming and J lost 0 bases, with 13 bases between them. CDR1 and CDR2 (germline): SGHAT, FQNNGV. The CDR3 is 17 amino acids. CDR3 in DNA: TGTGCCAGCAGCTTAGCGAGTGTGCCGAATAGCAATCAGCCCCAGCATTTT. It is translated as CASSLASVPNSNQPQHF. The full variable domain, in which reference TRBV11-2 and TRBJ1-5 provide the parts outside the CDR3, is EAGVAQSPRYKIIEKRQSVAFWCNPISGHATLYWYQQILGQGPKLLIQFQNNGVVDDSQLPKDRFSAERLKGVDSTLKIQPAKLEDSAVYLCASSLASVPNSNQPQHFGDGTRLSIL.

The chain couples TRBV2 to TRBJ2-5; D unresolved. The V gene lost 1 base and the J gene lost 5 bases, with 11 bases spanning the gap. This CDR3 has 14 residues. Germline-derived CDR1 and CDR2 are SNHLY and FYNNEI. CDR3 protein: CASSEGEQPETQYF. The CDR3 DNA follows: TGTGCCAGCAGTGAAGGAGAACAGCCGGAGACCCAGTACTTC.

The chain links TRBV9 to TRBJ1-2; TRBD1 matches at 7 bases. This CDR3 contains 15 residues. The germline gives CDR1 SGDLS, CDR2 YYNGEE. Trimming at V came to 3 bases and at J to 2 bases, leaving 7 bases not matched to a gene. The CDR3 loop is CASSDDRVWNYGYTF. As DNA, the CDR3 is TGTGCCAGCAGCGATGACAGGGTTTGGAACTATGGCTACACCTTC.

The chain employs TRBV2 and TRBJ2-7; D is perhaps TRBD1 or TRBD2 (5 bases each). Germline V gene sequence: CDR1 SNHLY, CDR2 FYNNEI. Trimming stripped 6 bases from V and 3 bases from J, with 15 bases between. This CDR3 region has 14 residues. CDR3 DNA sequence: TGTGCCAGCAGCCCACCGGGACGGGGCTACGAGCAGTACTTC. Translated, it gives CASSPPGRGYEQYF.

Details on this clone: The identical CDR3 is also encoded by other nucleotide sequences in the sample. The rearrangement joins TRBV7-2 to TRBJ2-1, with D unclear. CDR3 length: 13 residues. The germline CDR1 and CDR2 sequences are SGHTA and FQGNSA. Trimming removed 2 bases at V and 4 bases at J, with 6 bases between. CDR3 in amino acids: CASSLLGYNEQFF. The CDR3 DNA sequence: TGTGCCAGCAGCTTATTAGGATACAATGAGCAGTTCTTC.

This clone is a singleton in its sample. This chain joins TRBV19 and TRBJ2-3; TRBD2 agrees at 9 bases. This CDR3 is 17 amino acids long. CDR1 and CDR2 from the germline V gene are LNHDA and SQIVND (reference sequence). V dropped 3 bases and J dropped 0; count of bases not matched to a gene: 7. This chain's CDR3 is CASSMTTSGPSTDTQYF. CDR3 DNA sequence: TGTGCCAGTAGTATGACCACTAGCGGGCCTAGCACAGATACGCAGTATTTT.

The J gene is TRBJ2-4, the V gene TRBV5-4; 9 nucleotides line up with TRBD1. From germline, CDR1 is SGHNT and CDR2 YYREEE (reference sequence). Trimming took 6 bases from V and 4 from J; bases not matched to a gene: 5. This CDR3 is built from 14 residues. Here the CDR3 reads CASTRDREKNIQYF. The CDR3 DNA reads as TGTGCCAGCACCCGGGACAGGGAAAAAAACATTCAGTACTTC. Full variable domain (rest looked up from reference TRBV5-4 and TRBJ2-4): ETGVTQSPTHLIKTRGQQVTLRCSSQSGHNTVSWYQQALGQGPQFIFQYYREEENGRGNFPPRFSGLQFPNYSSELNVNALELDDSALYLCASTRDREKNIQYFGAGTRLSVL.

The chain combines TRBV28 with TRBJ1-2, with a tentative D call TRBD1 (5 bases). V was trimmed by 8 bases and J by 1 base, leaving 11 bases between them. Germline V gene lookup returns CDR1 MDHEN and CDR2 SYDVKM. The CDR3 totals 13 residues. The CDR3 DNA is TGTGCCAGCGGGACTCACCTTAACTATGGCTACACCTTC. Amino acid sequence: CASGTHLNYGYTF.

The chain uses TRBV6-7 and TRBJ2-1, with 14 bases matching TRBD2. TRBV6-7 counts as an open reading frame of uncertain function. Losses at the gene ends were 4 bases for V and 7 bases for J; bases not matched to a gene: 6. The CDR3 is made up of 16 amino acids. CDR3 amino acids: CASSSRLAGGANEQFF. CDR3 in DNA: TGTGCCAGCAGTTCACGACTAGCGGGAGGGGCAAATGAGCAGTTCTTC.

The CDR3 spells CASSLDRGSRTQYF. DNA for the CDR3: TGTGCCAGCAGCTTAGATCGGGGGAGTCGAACGCAGTATTTT. The J gene is TRBJ2-3, the V gene TRBV11-2, with D tentatively TRBD2 (6 bases). CDR1 and CDR2 from the germline V gene are SGHAT and FQNNGV. The V end was cut by 0 bases, the J end by 9 bases, with 13 bases between. CDR3 size: 14 residues.

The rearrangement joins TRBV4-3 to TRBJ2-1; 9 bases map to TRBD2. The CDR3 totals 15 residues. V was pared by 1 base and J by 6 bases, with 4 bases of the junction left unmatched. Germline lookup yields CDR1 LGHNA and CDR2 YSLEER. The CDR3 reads CASSQGLAVINEQFF. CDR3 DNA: TGCGCCAGCAGCCAAGGACTAGCGGTAATCAATGAGCAGTTCTTC.

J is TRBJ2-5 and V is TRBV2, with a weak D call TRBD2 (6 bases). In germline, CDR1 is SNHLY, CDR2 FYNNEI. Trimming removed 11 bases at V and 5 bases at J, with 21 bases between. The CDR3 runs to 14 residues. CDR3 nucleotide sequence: TGTGCCGCCCGGGGACTGTCCCCAGAGGAGACCCAGTACTTC. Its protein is CAARGLSPEETQYF.